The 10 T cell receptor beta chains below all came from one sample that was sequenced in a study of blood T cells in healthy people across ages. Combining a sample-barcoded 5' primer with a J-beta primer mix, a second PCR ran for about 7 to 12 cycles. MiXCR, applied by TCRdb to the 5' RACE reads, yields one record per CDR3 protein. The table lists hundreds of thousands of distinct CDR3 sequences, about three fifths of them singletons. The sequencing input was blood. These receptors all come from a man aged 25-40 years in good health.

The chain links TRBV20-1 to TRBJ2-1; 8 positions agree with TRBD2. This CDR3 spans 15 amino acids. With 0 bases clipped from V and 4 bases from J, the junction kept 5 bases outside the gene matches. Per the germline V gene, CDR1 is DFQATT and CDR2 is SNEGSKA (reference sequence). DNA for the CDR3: TGCAGTGCTAGAGATGAATTAGCGGGGTACAATGAGCAGTTCTTC. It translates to CSARDELAGYNEQFF.

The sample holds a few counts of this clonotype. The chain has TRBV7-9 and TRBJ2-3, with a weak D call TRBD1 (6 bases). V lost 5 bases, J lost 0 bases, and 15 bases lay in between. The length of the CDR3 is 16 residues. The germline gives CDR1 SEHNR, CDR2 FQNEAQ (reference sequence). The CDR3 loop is CASSTIQDSSTDTQYF. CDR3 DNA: TGTGCCAGCAGCACTATCCAGGACAGTAGCACAGATACGCAGTATTTT.

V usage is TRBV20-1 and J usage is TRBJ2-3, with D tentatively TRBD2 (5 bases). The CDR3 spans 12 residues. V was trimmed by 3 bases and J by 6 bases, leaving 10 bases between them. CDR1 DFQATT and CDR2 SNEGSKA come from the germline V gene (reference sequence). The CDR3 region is CSASARVDTQYF. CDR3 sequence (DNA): TGCAGTGCTAGTGCGCGGGTGGATACGCAGTATTTT.

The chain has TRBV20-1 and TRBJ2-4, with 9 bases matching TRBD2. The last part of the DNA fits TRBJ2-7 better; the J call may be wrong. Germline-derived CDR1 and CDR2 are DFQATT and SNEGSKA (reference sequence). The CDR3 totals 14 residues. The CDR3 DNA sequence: TGCAGTGCTAGCTTCCTAGCGGGACAATACGAGCAGTACTTC. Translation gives CSASFLAGQYEQYF.

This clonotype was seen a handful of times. CDR3 sequence (DNA): TGCAGTGCCACTAGCGGGGGTTCAGGAGAGACCCAGTACTTC. Protein: CSATSGGSGETQYF. V gene TRBV20-1 combines with J gene TRBJ2-5; 11 bases line up with TRBD2. The junction had 7 bases not matched to a gene; V was cut back by 6 bases and J by 4 bases. Per germline, CDR1 DFQATT and CDR2 SNEGSKA (reference sequence). This CDR3 has 14 amino acids.

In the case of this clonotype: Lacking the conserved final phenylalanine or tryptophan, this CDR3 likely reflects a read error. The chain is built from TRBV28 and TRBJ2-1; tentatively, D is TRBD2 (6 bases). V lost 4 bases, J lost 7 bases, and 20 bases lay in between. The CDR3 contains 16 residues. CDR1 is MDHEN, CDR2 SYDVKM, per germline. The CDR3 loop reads CASSSALLAGRNEQFL. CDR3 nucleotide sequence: TGTGCCAGCAGTTCGGCCCTTCTGGCGGGAAGGAATGAGCAGTTCCTC.

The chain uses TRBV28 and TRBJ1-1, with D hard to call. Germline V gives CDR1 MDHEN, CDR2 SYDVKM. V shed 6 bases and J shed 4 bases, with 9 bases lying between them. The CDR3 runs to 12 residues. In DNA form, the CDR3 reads TGTGCCAGCAGGCCCTGGGGCACTGAAGCTTTCTTT. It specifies CASRPWGTEAFF. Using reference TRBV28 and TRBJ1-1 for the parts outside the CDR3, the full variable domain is DVKVTQSSRYLVKRTGEKVFLECVQDMDHENMFWYRQDPGLGLRLIYFSYDVKMKEKGDIPEGYSVSREKKERFSLILESASTNQTSMYLCASRPWGTEAFFGQGTRLTVV.

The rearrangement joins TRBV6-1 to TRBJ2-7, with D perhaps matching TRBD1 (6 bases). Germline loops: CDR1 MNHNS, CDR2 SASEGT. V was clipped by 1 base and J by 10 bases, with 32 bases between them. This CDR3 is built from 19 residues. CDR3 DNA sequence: TGTGCCAGCAGTGAAGGGGTGGGAGCACAGGGACCCCCTCGGAGGAACCAGTACTTC. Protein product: CASSEGVGAQGPPRRNQYF.

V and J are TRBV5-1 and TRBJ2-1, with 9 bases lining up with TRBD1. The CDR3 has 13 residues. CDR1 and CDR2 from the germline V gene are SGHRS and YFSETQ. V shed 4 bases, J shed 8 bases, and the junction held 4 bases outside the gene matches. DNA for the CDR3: TGCGCCAGCAGCATTACAGGGGGCCATGAGCAGTTCTTC. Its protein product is CASSITGGHEQFF.

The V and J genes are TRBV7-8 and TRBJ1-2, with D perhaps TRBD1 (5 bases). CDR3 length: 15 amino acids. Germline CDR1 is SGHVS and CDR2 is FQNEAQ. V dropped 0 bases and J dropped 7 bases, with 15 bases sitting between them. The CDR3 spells CASSLALGGERGYTF. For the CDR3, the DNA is TGTGCCAGCAGCTTAGCGCTTGGAGGGGAGCGTGGCTACACCTTC. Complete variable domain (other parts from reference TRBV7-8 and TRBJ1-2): GAGVSQSPRYKVAKRGQDVALRCDPISGHVSLFWYQQALGQGPEFLTYFQNEAQLDKSGLPSDRFFAERPEGSVSTLKIQRTQQEDSAVYLCASSLALGGERGYTFGSGTRLTVV.